The TCR beta chain described here comes from a study of control samples from healthy donors and cancer patients. The protocol was immunoSEQ multiplex PCR, while the TCRdb copy is restricted to in-frame clones and leaves out a portion. The data show some 150,000 clones, 85% to 95% seen once. Per germline, CDR1 SGHTA and CDR2 FQGNSA. The CDR3 has 13 residues. J lost 4 bases, V lost 6 bases, and 2 bases had no gene match. J is TRBJ2-1 and V is TRBV7-2; 8 bases fit TRBD2. This sequence originates from a man aged 35 to 55 in good health. Sequencing was performed on blood. The CDR3 DNA reads TGTGCCAGCAGAACTAGCGGTTACAATGAGCAGTTCTTC. Protein sequence: CASRTSGYNEQFF.